The present TCR beta chain was sequenced within a study of blood T cell repertoires in COVID-19. Overall study: Some COVID-19 samples were acute and others convalescent; all came from the United States, Italy and Spain. The analysed material was cDNA or gDNA that came from T cells, B-cell-depleted T cells, or PBMCs.

In the study's own analysis: Nucleated cell number was recorded as an estimate derived from reference gene primer amplification. Only in-frame clones appear in the TCRdb table, and some are missing; sequencing was by immunoSEQ multiplex PCR. V and J calls and clone size are as listed in that table; D and trimming were resolved from the DNA. The table shows 250,000 to 350,000 clones, with roughly 84% occurring only once. The TCR was taken from a human donor with COVID-19, enrolled during active disease. The donor label of this sample is uncertain. Sequencing used peripheral blood.

The CDR3: CATQTSGSGRGETQYF. The CDR3 nucleotides are TGTGCCACCCAAACCTCGGGCAGCGGGAGAGGAGAGACCCAGTACTTC. The chain employs TRBV6-6 and TRBJ2-5; 8 bases agree with TRBD2. Trimming took 10 bases from V and 4 from J; bases not matched to a gene: 17. Germline CDR1 MNHNY, CDR2 SVGAGI (reference sequence). The CDR3 is 16 residues long.